What follows are 15 T cell receptor beta chains derived from one specimen sequenced in a study of blood T cell repertoires in COVID-19. Assay used: immunoSEQ multiplex PCR; TCRdb lists only in-frame clones, some missing. The profile shows roughly 120,000 clones, 70% to 85% of them singletons. Sequenced input: peripheral blood. The receptor source for this set is an older man with active or convalescent COVID-19.

The V gene is TRBV2, the J gene TRBJ2-1; TRBD2 aligns across 11 bases. The CDR3 has 14 residues. Germline values: CDR1 SNHLY, CDR2 FYNNEI. V gave up 0 bases and J gave up 15 bases; unmatched junction bases: 7. CDR3 in DNA: TGTGCCAGCAGTGAAGCGGGGACTAGCGGCCGGGGGTTCTTC. Protein: CASSEAGTSGRGFF.

The J gene is TRBJ1-1, the V gene TRBV18; D ambiguous. Trimming left V 3 bases short and J 4 bases short, with 15 bases between. Germline V gene sequence: CDR1 KGHSH, CDR2 LQKENI. CDR3 length equals 15 residues. CDR3 coding DNA: TGTGCCAGCTCACCTGGTACCAGGTCTGCCACTGAAGCTTTCTTT. It is translated as CASSPGTRSATEAFF.

The V call is TRBV5-1, the J call TRBJ2-1; D remains ambiguous. V was clipped by 4 bases and J by 4 bases, with 12 bases between them. Germline V lookup: CDR1 SGHRS, CDR2 YFSETQ. This CDR3 contains 14 residues. The CDR3 DNA sequence: TGCGCCAGCAGCATCCAGACTGGATACAATGAGCAGTTCTTC. It is translated as CASSIQTGYNEQFF.

The chain recombines TRBV5-1 with TRBJ2-7; 9 bases are a match to TRBD1. This CDR3 comprises 16 residues. CDR1 SGHRS and CDR2 YFSETQ come from the germline V gene. V lost 5 bases to trimming and J lost 3 bases; unmatched junction nucleotides: 12. The CDR3 coding sequence is TGCGCCAGCAGTTCGGGACAGGGCGCGACTAACTACGAGCAGTACTTC. Its protein product is CASSSGQGATNYEQYF.

This chain joins TRBV19 and TRBJ1-2; weak D call: TRBD1 (6 bases). Germline V gene data show CDR1 as LNHDA and CDR2 as SQIVND (reference sequence). Trimming pared 6 bases from V and 6 bases from J, leaving 17 bases between. The CDR3 extends over 14 amino acids. CDR3 protein: CASSQNRVLHGYTF. The CDR3 nucleotides read TGTGCCAGTAGCCAAAACAGGGTTTTGCATGGCTACACCTTC. Full variable domain (remainder filled in from reference TRBV19 and TRBJ1-2): DGGITQSPKYLFRKEGQNVTLSCEQNLNHDAMYWYRQDPGQGLRLIYYSQIVNDFQKGDIAEGYSVSREKKESFPLTVTSAQKNPTAFYLCASSQNRVLHGYTFGSGTRLTVV.

The chain has TRBV5-1 and TRBJ2-1; 9 nucleotides match TRBD2. The CDR3 runs to 13 residues. Germline loops: CDR1 SGHRS, CDR2 YFSETQ. V trimming: 4 bases; J trimming: 12 bases; junction bases outside the gene matches: 8. The CDR3: CASSPNEREVQFF. CDR3 in DNA: TGCGCCAGCAGCCCTAATGAGCGGGAGGTGCAGTTCTTC.

The rearrangement links TRBV25-1 to TRBJ1-6; 7 bases fit TRBD1. This CDR3 comprises 15 residues. Germline V CDR1 and CDR2: MGHDK, SYGVNS. The trim removed 0 bases at V and 8 bases at J, leaving 4 bases unmatched. The DNA for the CDR3 is TGTGCCAGCAGTGAATATGAAGGGGGCTATTCACCCCTCCACTTT. This codes for CASSEYEGGYSPLHF.

This clone was seen more than once but under ten times. The chain has TRBV28 and TRBJ2-2; TRBD2 matches 13 bases. The germline V gene encodes CDR1 MDHEN and CDR2 SYDVKM. The CDR3 runs 15 residues. V lost 6 bases and J lost 5; bases outside the gene matches: 3. The CDR3 spells CASREGLAGTGELFF. The CDR3 bases are TGTGCCAGCAGGGAGGGACTAGCGGGAACCGGGGAGCTGTTTTTT.

The genes are TRBV30 and TRBJ1-2; 7 bases line up with TRBD1. The germline CDR1 and CDR2 sequences are GTSNPN and SVGIG (reference sequence). Unmatched junction bases numbered 9, after V lost 3 bases and J lost 8 bases. The CDR3 runs 13 residues. Written as DNA, the CDR3 is TGTGCCTGGAGGGTAACAGGGGTGCAGGGCTACACCTTC. Translated: CAWRVTGVQGYTF.

The chain recombines TRBV7-6 with TRBJ1-1; 7 nucleotides line up with TRBD1. V lost 4 bases, J lost 4 bases, and 6 bases stayed unmatched. CDR1 is SGHVS and CDR2 is FNYEAQ in the germline V gene. This CDR3 is built from 14 residues. CDR3 protein: CASSSQGPGTEAFF. The CDR3 nucleotides read TGTGCCAGCAGCTCACAGGGGCCCGGCACTGAAGCTTTCTTT. Supplemented by reference TRBV7-6 and TRBJ1-1, the full variable domain reads GAGVSQSPRYKVTKRGQDVALRCDPISGHVSLYWYRQALGQGPEFLTYFNYEAQQDKSGLPNDRFSAERPEGSISTLTIQRTEQRDSAMYRCASSSQGPGTEAFFGQGTRLTVV.

The CDR3 loop reads CASSLGEETQYF. The CDR3 DNA reads TGTGCCAGCAGCTTGGGGGAGGAGACCCAGTACTTC. The chain links TRBV5-6 to TRBJ2-5, with D maybe TRBD2 (5 bases). Germline V CDR1 and CDR2: SGHDT, YYEEEE. The V end was cut by 0 bases, the J end by 5 bases, with 5 bases between. There are 12 residues in the CDR3.

The chain employs TRBV4-2 and TRBJ2-5, with TRBD2 identical over 13 bases. V lost 1 base, J lost 5 bases, and 7 bases stayed unmatched. CDR1 LGHNA and CDR2 YNFKEQ come from the germline V gene. The CDR3 totals 17 residues. The CDR3 region has the DNA TGTGCCAGCAGCCAAGTGGGACTAGCGGGAAGGTCGGAGACCCAGTACTTC. It translates to CASSQVGLAGRSETQYF.

The J gene is TRBJ2-5, the V gene TRBV19; 10 bases match TRBD2. The CDR3 consists of 15 residues. V shed 4 bases and J 4 bases; nucleotides not matched to a gene: 6. Germline-derived CDR1 and CDR2 are LNHDA and SQIVND (reference sequence). The CDR3 sequence is CASSKLAGLGETQYF. The CDR3 DNA follows: TGTGCCAGTAGTAAACTAGCGGGACTCGGAGAGACCCAGTACTTC. The variable domain in full, with the rest retrieved from reference TRBV19 and TRBJ2-5, is DGGITQSPKYLFRKEGQNVTLSCEQNLNHDAMYWYRQDPGQGLRLIYYSQIVNDFQKGDIAEGYSVSREKKESFPLTVTSAQKNPTAFYLCASSKLAGLGETQYFGPGTRLLVL.

The chain uses TRBV5-4 and TRBJ1-3, with TRBD1 identical over 7 bases. Germline V gives CDR1 SGHNT, CDR2 YYREEE (reference sequence). The junction had 8 bases not matched to a gene; V was cut back by 3 bases and J by 2 bases. CDR3 length: 16 residues. The CDR3 here is CASSSTGWGAGNTIYF. CDR3 coding DNA: TGTGCCAGCAGCTCGACAGGGTGGGGTGCTGGAAACACCATATATTTT.

The chain recombines TRBV11-2 with TRBJ1-2, with TRBD1 matching over 11 bases. Germline V lookup: CDR1 SGHAT, CDR2 FQNNGV. J lost 7 bases, V lost 5 bases, and 6 bases had no gene match. The CDR3 totals 14 residues. The CDR3 reads CASSPGTGGFGYTF. CDR3 bases: TGTGCCAGCAGCCCAGGGACAGGGGGATTTGGCTACACCTTC. The variable domain in full, completed from reference TRBV11-2 and TRBJ1-2, reads EAGVAQSPRYKIIEKRQSVAFWCNPISGHATLYWYQQILGQGPKLLIQFQNNGVVDDSQLPKDRFSAERLKGVDSTLKIQPAKLEDSAVYLCASSPGTGGFGYTFGSGTRLTVV.